Following are 20 T cell receptor beta chains from one sample sequenced in a study of control samples from healthy donors and cancer patients. Sequencing used immunoSEQ multiplex PCR; TCRdb keeps in-frame clones, though not all of them. The sample gives tens of thousands of clones, less than 95% of which show up once; roughly a fifth is in the top ten. Specimen: PBMCs. The receptors stem from a woman aged 40 to 50 with head and neck cancer.

DNA of the CDR3: TGTGCCACCAGTATTGACAGGGGGCAAGACACCGGGGAGCTGTTTTTT. Its translation: CATSIDRGQDTGELFF. V is TRBV24-1 and J is TRBJ2-2, with 10 bases matching TRBD1. J lost 3 bases, V lost 6 bases, and 6 bases had no gene match. Germline CDR1 and CDR2: KGHDR and SFDVKD. The CDR3 runs 16 residues.

CDR3 nucleotide sequence: TGTGCCAGCAGCCCACTAGGACAGTGGAGCACAGATACGCAGTATTTT. Protein sequence: CASSPLGQWSTDTQYF. The chain carries TRBV3-1 (or the pseudogene TRBV3-2) and TRBJ2-3, with D perhaps matching TRBD1 (6 bases). V gave up 4 bases and J gave up 0 bases, with 14 bases separating them. The CDR3 covers 16 residues. Germline CDR1 is LGHDT and CDR2 is YNNKEL (reference sequence).

The chain employs TRBV6-5 and TRBJ2-2, with 8 bases matching TRBD2. The J segment lost 3 bases and the V segment lost 4 bases, leaving 4 bases of the junction unmatched. From germline, CDR1 is MNHEY and CDR2 SVGAGI. This CDR3 comprises 15 residues. The CDR3 reads CASSLGLGDTGELFF. Written as DNA, the CDR3 is TGTGCCAGCAGTTTGGGACTAGGTGACACCGGGGAGCTGTTTTTT.

This clone was seen only once. V and J are TRBV10-1 and TRBJ2-3; TRBD1 aligns across 7 bases. This CDR3 comprises 15 residues. V lost 8 bases to trimming and J lost 0 bases; unmatched junction nucleotides: 8. Germline V CDR1 and CDR2: WNHNN, SYGVQD (reference sequence). This CDR3 reads CASGIGTASTDTQYF. For the CDR3, the DNA is TGCGCCAGCGGAATCGGGACAGCTAGCACAGATACGCAGTATTTT.

The CDR3 sequence: CASSQDPQVRELSPLHF. CDR3 DNA sequence: TGTGCCAGCAGCCAAGATCCCCAGGTAAGGGAGCTTTCACCCCTCCACTTT. The V and J genes are TRBV3-1 (or the pseudogene TRBV3-2) and TRBJ1-6; D is ambiguous. This CDR3 region has 17 residues. Looked up from germline, CDR1 is LGHDT and CDR2 is YNNKEL (reference sequence). The V gene lost 0 bases and the J gene lost 9 bases, with 18 bases spanning the gap.

The rearrangement uses TRBV7-3 and TRBJ2-2, with a possible D match to TRBD2 (6 bases). Germline values: CDR1 SGHTA, CDR2 FQGTGA. This CDR3 has 16 residues. V was pared by 5 bases and J by 5 bases, with 18 bases between. CDR3 region: CASSPRVGGATGELFF. CDR3 coding DNA: TGTGCCAGCAGCCCCCGGGTTGGCGGGGCTACCGGGGAGCTGTTTTTT.

The rearrangement joins TRBV6-1 to TRBJ2-1, with 10 nucleotides matching TRBD2. Unmatched junction bases numbered 6, after V lost 2 bases and J lost 8 bases. Germline CDR1 reads MNHNS; CDR2 reads SASEGT. The CDR3 consists of 15 residues. The chain's CDR3 is CASSELAGAKDEQFF. CDR3 bases: TGTGCCAGCAGTGAACTAGCGGGAGCTAAAGATGAGCAGTTCTTC.

The rearrangement uses TRBV4-1 and TRBJ1-2; D unresolved. The V end lost 0 bases, the J end lost 7 bases, and 12 bases lay between the germline ends. Looked up from germline, CDR1 is MGHRA and CDR2 is YSYEKL. The CDR3 is 14 residues long. The CDR3 loop reads CASSQDDGGSGYTF. The CDR3 bases are TGCGCCAGCAGCCAAGACGACGGTGGCTCTGGCTACACCTTC.

The V and J genes are TRBV6-2 or TRBV6-3 and TRBJ2-1, with D perhaps assigned TRBD1 or TRBD2 (5 bases each). The germline gives CDR1 MNHEY, CDR2 SVGEGT. The ends were cut back, 5 bases at V and 7 bases at J, with 24 bases in the middle. The CDR3 consists of 17 residues. CDR3 sequence reads: CASSRGPLANWGNEQFF. The DNA for the CDR3 is TGTGCCAGCAGTAGAGGTCCGCTAGCAAACTGGGGGAATGAGCAGTTCTTC.

This chain links TRBV29-1 with TRBJ2-6; a weak D match, TRBD1 (6 bases). The CDR3 spans 14 residues. Trimming took off 4 bases at V and 0 bases at J, with 7 bases between the two ends. The germline CDR1 and CDR2 sequences are SQVTM and ANQGSEA. The CDR3 DNA is TGCAGCGTTGGAGGGGGCTCTGGGGCCAACGTCCTGACTTTC. Amino acid sequence: CSVGGGSGANVLTF.

The rearrangement joins TRBV3-1 (or the pseudogene TRBV3-2) to TRBJ2-1; 9 bases are shared with TRBD2. Germline assignment: CDR1 LGHDT and CDR2 YNNKEL (reference sequence). Unmatched junction bases numbered 2, after V lost 4 bases and J lost 4 bases. The CDR3 contains 14 residues. The CDR3 DNA reads TGTGCCAGCAGCCGGCGGGAGGGTTACAATGAGCAGTTCTTC. Protein product: CASSRREGYNEQFF.

V usage is TRBV2 and J usage is TRBJ2-3, with D tentatively TRBD2 (5 bases). This CDR3 has 13 residues. From germline, CDR1 is SNHLY and CDR2 FYNNEI. The V end lost 11 bases, the J end lost 0 bases, and 12 bases lay between the germline ends. Here the CDR3 reads CACGRESTDTQYF. DNA for the CDR3: TGTGCCTGTGGGAGAGAAAGCACAGATACGCAGTATTTT.

V is TRBV7-2 and J is TRBJ2-7; 7 positions agree with TRBD1. The germline V gene encodes CDR1 SGHTA and CDR2 FQGNSA. There are 13 residues in the CDR3. The trim removed 3 bases at V and 3 bases at J, leaving 2 bases unmatched. CDR3 DNA: TGTGCCAGCAGCTTCGGGACAGACTACGAGCAGTACTTC. Its protein product is CASSFGTDYEQYF.

The gene calls are TRBV18 and TRBJ2-7; D gene ambiguous. V lost 6 bases to trimming and J lost 2 bases, with 11 bases between them. CDR3 length: 13 amino acids. Germline assignment: CDR1 KGHSH and CDR2 LQKENI. The CDR3 reads CASSLTDPYEQYF. The CDR3 DNA reads as TGTGCCAGCTCTCTCACAGACCCCTACGAGCAGTACTTC.

This clone appeared once. The chain combines TRBV11-3 with TRBJ1-2; tentatively, D is TRBD1 (6 bases). This CDR3 is 14 amino acids long. Per germline, CDR1 SGHNT and CDR2 YENEEA. Trimming removed 4 bases from V and 2 bases from J, with 11 bases in between. The CDR3 DNA reads as TGTGCCAGCAGCTCGCACAGGGAGAACTATGGCTACACCTTC. Its protein is CASSSHRENYGYTF.

The chain employs TRBV7-9 and TRBJ1-2, with D unclear. CDR1 is SEHNR and CDR2 is FQNEAQ in the germline V gene (reference sequence). V was cut by 5 bases and J by 3 bases, with 10 bases left in between. CDR3 length: 13 residues. The CDR3: CASSPREDYGYTF. CDR3 in DNA: TGTGCCAGCAGCCCCCGGGAAGACTATGGCTACACCTTC. Together with reference TRBV7-9 and TRBJ1-2, the CDR3 gives the full variable domain: DTGVSQNPRHKITKRGQNVTFRCDPISEHNRLYWYRQTLGQGPEFLTYFQNEAQLEKSRLLSDRFSAERPKGSFSTLEIQRTEQGDSAMYLCASSPREDYGYTFGSGTRLTVV.

The CDR3 DNA sequence: TGTGCCAGCAGCTTAAACCTGGCTACCTATGGCTACACCTTC. Its protein is CASSLNLATYGYTF. The chain employs TRBV11-2 and TRBJ1-2, with D unresolved. Germline V gene lookup returns CDR1 SGHAT and CDR2 FQNNGV. This CDR3 contains 14 residues. V lost 2 bases and J lost 4, with 11 bases in between.

The rearrangement uses TRBV7-9 and TRBJ2-2; TRBD1 or TRBD2 may be the D gene (5 bases each). The CDR3 has 13 amino acids. The germline CDR1 and CDR2 sequences are SEHNR and FQNEAQ (reference sequence). Trimming took off 6 bases at V and 4 bases at J, with 9 bases between the two ends. The CDR3: CASRGEVTGELFF. The CDR3 region has the DNA TGTGCCAGCAGGGGGGAAGTCACCGGGGAGCTGTTTTTT.

The chain is built from TRBV19 and TRBJ1-2, with TRBD1 identical over 7 bases. V lost 5 bases, J lost 2 bases, and 5 bases stayed unmatched. The CDR3 has 14 residues. CDR1 is LNHDA, CDR2 SQIVND, per germline (reference sequence). CDR3 DNA: TGTGCCAGTAGTCCGCAGGGGGGAAACTATGGCTACACCTTC. Amino acids: CASSPQGGNYGYTF.

The V call is TRBV19, the J call TRBJ1-6; TRBD1 matches 8 bases. The CDR3 sequence is 15 residues long. Germline trimming cut 1 base from V and 7 bases from J; bases unmatched to any gene: 3. Germline CDR1 reads LNHDA; CDR2 reads SQIVND (reference sequence). The CDR3 is CASSIGTGTNSPLHF. In DNA form, the CDR3 reads TGTGCCAGTAGTATAGGGACAGGGACAAATTCACCCCTCCACTTT. The whole variable domain, filled in from reference TRBV19 and TRBJ1-6, reads DGGITQSPKYLFRKEGQNVTLSCEQNLNHDAMYWYRQDPGQGLRLIYYSQIVNDFQKGDIAEGYSVSREKKESFPLTVTSAQKNPTAFYLCASSIGTGTNSPLHFGNGTRLTVT.